This T cell receptor beta chain is from a study of radiotherapy plus CTLA-4 blockade in lung cancer. Ipilimumab-mediated CTLA-4 blockade plus focal radiation was given to patients having chemo-refractory metastatic non-small-cell lung cancer. TCRdb's table, derived via immunoSEQ multiplex PCR, lists solely in-frame clones and lacks some. The sample lists about 84,000 clones; around 72% were seen once. Study-wide points: How blood T cell clones changed early, along with interferon-beta, reportedly forecast response best. Expansion in blood of tumor-derived TCR clones was seen after radiotherapy plus ipilimumab.

Germline V gene sequence: CDR1 SGHTA, CDR2 FQGTGA. V lost 5 bases, J lost 0 bases, and 10 bases lay in between. The CDR3 runs 14 residues. This clone was counted a single time. Its antigen is currently unknown. The clonotype was recovered from a human donor with non-small cell lung cancer that progressed on radiotherapy plus ipilimumab. This sample comprised peripheral blood, obtained from a patient treated with radiotherapy plus ipilimumab. The chain combines TRBV7-3 with TRBJ1-1, with a possible D match to TRBD1 (5 bases). The CDR3, as DNA: TGTGCCAGCAGCCCGGGACGGATGAACACTGAAGCTTTCTTT. Its translation is CASSPGRMNTEAFF.